The clone carrying this TCR beta chain turned up a few times. Its matching antigen is unknown. The data belong to a study of cytomegalovirus exposure and HLA in healthy donors. Findings of the study overall: Specificity for CMV antigens was confirmed in vitro for a few of the CMV-associated chains. Reports credit the classifier with highly specific, highly sensitive diagnosis of cytomegalovirus status.

The primer mix had 60 Vbeta and 13 Jbeta primers. Method: immunoSEQ multiplex PCR; TCRdb's copy keeps in-frame clones and lacks some. The data show about 90,000 clones, with approximately 71% seen just once and 16% held by the top ten. Trimming at V came to 7 bases and at J to 7 bases, leaving 12 bases not matched to a gene. This CDR3 is 15 amino acids long. The germline V gene has CDR1 MDHEN and CDR2 SYDVKM. This TCR came from a woman aged 18-30 years in good health and CMV-seropositive. This chain uses TRBV28 with TRBJ2-1; TRBD1 aligns across 8 bases. The sequenced sample consisted of PBMCs. DNA of the CDR3: TGTGCCAGCAATCGACCGGGACAGGCGATAAATGAGCAGTTCTTC. This sequence encodes CASNRPGQAINEQFF.